The 9 T cell receptor beta chains below were found in one sample sequenced in a study of cytomegalovirus exposure and HLA in healthy donors. The PCR ran on 60 Vbeta and 13 Jbeta primers. Profiled with immunoSEQ multiplex PCR; TCRdb holds only in-frame clones, not every one. The sample's table shows about 130,000 clones. Sequenced material: PBMCs. These receptors were collected from a man aged 25-40 years in good health and CMV-seronegative.

V and J are TRBV4-3 and TRBJ2-5, with D possibly TRBD1 on 5 matching bases. The J call is in doubt because the DNA end fits TRBJ2-7 better. The CDR3 is 13 residues long. Germline CDR1 is LGHNA and CDR2 is YSLEER. CDR3 nucleotide sequence: TGCGCCAGCAGCCAGCAGGGTCCCAGCGAGCAGTACTTC. Amino acid sequence: CASSQQGPSEQYF.

V and J are TRBV7-2 and TRBJ2-1; D may be TRBD2 (5 bases). Looked up from germline, CDR1 is SGHTA and CDR2 is FQGNSA. The V end was cut by 2 bases, the J end by 3 bases, with 11 bases between. The CDR3 sequence is 15 residues long. The CDR3 DNA is TGTGCCAGCAGCTTAATAGCGATGTACTACAATGAGCAGTTCTTC. This gives the protein CASSLIAMYYNEQFF.

The chain combines TRBV2 with TRBJ1-6; 10 nucleotides line up with TRBD1. With V trimmed by 9 bases and J by 10 bases, 9 bases remained unmatched. The CDR3 is 14 amino acids. CDR1 and CDR2 from the germline V gene are SNHLY and FYNNEI. The CDR3 region is CASEGQGSQSPLHF. The CDR3 nucleotides are TGTGCCAGTGAGGGACAGGGGAGTCAATCACCCCTCCACTTT.

The CDR3 DNA follows: TGTGCCAGCAGCTCTGGACTAGCGGGAGGCCCCCTGGGGGTGCAGTACTTC. Protein sequence: CASSSGLAGGPLGVQYF. The chain couples TRBV7-2 to TRBJ2-7; TRBD2 agrees at 14 bases. Germline CDR1 SGHTA, CDR2 FQGNSA. This CDR3 spans 17 amino acids. After removal of 4 bases from V and 9 bases from J, the junction contained 14 bases not matched to a gene.

The rearrangement links TRBV4-2 to TRBJ1-5; D uncertain. Deletions cut 1 base from V and 6 bases from J, with 7 bases between. In germline, CDR1 is LGHNA, CDR2 YNFKEQ. CDR3 length: 13 residues. As DNA, the CDR3 is TGTGCCAGCAGCCAAGTCGGGAGTCAGCCCCAGCATTTT. Protein sequence: CASSQVGSQPQHF.

The chain has TRBV5-1 and TRBJ1-6; possible D gene TRBD1, 6 bases. V lost 0 bases, J lost 5 bases, and 9 bases lay in between. Germline CDR1 SGHRS, CDR2 YFSETQ. The CDR3 is 15 amino acids. The CDR3 reads CASSLDPGDNSPLHF. For the CDR3, the DNA is TGCGCCAGCAGCTTGGATCCAGGGGATAATTCACCCCTCCACTTT.

This sequence joins TRBV30 and TRBJ2-1, with D possibly matching TRBD2 (5 bases). Germline CDR1 reads GTSNPN; CDR2 reads SVGIG (reference sequence). The CDR3 is 12 amino acids. V shed 5 bases and J shed 6 bases, with 11 bases lying between them. The CDR3 is CAWGDRGNEQFF. The CDR3 coding sequence is TGTGCCTGGGGCGATCGGGGCAATGAGCAGTTCTTC.

The chain carries TRBV7-2 and TRBJ2-1; D possibly corresponds to TRBD1 (5 bases). The germline CDR1 and CDR2 sequences are SGHTA and FQGNSA. Trimming took off 4 bases at V and 4 bases at J, with 11 bases between the two ends. The CDR3 is made up of 14 amino acids. This CDR3 reads CASSSHQGYNEQFF. CDR3 nucleotide sequence: TGTGCCAGCAGCTCCCACCAGGGATACAATGAGCAGTTCTTC.

V gene TRBV29-1 combines with J gene TRBJ2-7, with a possible D match to TRBD2 (5 bases). Germline assignment: CDR1 SQVTM and CDR2 ANQGSEA. The CDR3 is 13 residues long. V was cut by 1 base and J by 4 bases, with 11 bases left in between. The CDR3 DNA is TGCAGCGTTGAAGGAGGGATTGGGTACGAGCAGTACTTC. Translating it yields CSVEGGIGYEQYF.